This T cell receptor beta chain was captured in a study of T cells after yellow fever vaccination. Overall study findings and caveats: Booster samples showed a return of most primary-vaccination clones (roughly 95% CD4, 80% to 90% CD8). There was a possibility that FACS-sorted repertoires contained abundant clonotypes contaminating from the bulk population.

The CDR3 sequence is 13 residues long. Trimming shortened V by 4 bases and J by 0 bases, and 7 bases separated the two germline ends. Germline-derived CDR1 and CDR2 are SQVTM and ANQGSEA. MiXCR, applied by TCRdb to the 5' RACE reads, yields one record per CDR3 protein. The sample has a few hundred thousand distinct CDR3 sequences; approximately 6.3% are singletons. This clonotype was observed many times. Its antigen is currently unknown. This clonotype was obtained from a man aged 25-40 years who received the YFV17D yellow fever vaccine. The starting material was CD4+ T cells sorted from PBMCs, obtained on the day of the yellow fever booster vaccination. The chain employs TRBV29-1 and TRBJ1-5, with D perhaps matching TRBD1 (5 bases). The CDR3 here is CSVGQNSNQPQHF. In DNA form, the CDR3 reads TGCAGCGTTGGACAGAATAGCAATCAGCCCCAGCATTTT.